Included here is one T cell receptor (beta chain) sequence, with context. There are 14 residues in the CDR3. CDR1 and CDR2 (germline): SGHNT, YYREEE (reference sequence). Deletions cut 6 bases from V and 5 bases from J, with 12 bases between. This sample stems from a study of blood T cell repertoires in COVID-19. About the research overall: Specimens from acute and convalescent COVID-19 originated in the United States, Italy and Spain. Nucleic acid was either cDNA or gDNA, and it came from T cells, B-cell-depleted T cells, or PBMCs.

In the study's own analysis: Estimation of nucleated cell counts relied on the amplification of reference gene primers. The repertoire was sequenced with immunoSEQ multiplex PCR; TCRdb's copy has only in-frame clones and lacks some. For V, J and clone size, that table is used; D and trimming come from the DNA. Found here are 84,000 or so clones, roughly 80% of them singletons; the top ten hold approximately 12%. Input material: peripheral blood. The chain is built from TRBV5-4 and TRBJ1-6; D unresolved. This sequence was found in a woman aged 40 to 50 with active or convalescent COVID-19. The CDR3 region is CASTFAGNNSPLHF. The CDR3 nucleotides read TGTGCCAGCACCTTCGCGGGGAATAATTCACCCCTCCACTTT.